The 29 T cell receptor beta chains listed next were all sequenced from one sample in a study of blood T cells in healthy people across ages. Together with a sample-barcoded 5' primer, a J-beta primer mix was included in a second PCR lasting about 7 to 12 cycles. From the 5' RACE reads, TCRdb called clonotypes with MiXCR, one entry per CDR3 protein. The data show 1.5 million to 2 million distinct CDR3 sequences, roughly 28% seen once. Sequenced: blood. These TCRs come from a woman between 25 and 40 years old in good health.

The CDR3 DNA reads TGCAGGGTGGGAGCGGGTGAGACCCAGTACTTC. Its translation: CRVGAGETQYF. The gene calls are TRBV20-1 and TRBJ2-4; D perhaps matches TRBD2 (6 bases). The DNA end is a closer match to TRBJ2-5, so the J assignment may be wrong. The germline V gene has CDR1 DFQATT and CDR2 SNEGSKA (reference sequence). CDR3 length: 11 residues.

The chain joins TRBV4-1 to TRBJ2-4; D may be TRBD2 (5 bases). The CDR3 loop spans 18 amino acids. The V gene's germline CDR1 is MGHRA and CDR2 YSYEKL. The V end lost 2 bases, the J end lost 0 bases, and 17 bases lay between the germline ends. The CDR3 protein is CASSQHPPGELAKNIQYF. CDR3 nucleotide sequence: TGCGCCAGCAGCCAACACCCGCCCGGGGAATTAGCCAAAAACATTCAGTACTTC.

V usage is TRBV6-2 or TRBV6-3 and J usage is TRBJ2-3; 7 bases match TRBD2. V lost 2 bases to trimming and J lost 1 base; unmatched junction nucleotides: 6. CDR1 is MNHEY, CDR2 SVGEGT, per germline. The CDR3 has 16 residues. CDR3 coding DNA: TGTGCCAGCAGTTACCCCGGACTAGTCCGCACAGATACGCAGTATTTT. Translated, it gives CASSYPGLVRTDTQYF.

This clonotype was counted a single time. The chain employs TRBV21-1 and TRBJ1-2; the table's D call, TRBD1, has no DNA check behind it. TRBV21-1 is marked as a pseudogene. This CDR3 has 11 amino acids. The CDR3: CASSKGGNVTF. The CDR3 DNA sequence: TGTGCCAGCAGCAAAGGGGGGAACGTCACCTTC.

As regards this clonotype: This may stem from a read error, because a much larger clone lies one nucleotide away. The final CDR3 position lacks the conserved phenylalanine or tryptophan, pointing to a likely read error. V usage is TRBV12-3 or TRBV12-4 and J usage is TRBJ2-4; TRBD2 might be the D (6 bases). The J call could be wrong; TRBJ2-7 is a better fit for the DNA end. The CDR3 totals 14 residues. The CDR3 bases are TGTGCCAGCAGCTGGGACTCCTACTCCTACGAGCAGTACTGC. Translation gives CASSWDSYSYEQYC.

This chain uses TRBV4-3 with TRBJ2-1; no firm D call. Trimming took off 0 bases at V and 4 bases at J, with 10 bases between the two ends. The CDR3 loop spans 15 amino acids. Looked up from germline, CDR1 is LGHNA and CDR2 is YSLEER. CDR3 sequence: CASSQDSTRYNEQFF. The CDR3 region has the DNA TGCGCCAGCAGCCAAGATTCGACCCGGTACAATGAGCAGTTCTTC.

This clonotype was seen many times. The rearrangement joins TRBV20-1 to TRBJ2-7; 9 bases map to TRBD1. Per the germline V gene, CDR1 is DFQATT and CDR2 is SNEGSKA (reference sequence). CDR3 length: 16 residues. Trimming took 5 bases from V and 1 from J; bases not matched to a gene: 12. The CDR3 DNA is TGCAGTGCTCTCCGGCCACAGGGACAGGGATCCTACGAGCAGTACTTC. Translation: CSALRPQGQGSYEQYF.

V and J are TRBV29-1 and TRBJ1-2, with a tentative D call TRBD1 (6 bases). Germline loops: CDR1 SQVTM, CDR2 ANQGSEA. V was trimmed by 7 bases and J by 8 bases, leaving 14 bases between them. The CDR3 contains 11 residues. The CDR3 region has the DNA TGCAGCGGGGGGACAATCCGCGGCTACACCTTC. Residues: CSGGTIRGYTF.

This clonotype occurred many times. The CDR3 loop reads CAISEGTDEQYF. The CDR3 region has the DNA TGTGCCATCAGTGAGGGCACGGACGAGCAGTACTTC. This rearrangement joins TRBV10-3 to TRBJ2-7; the D is unclear. V lost 2 bases and J lost 5, with 7 bases in between. The CDR3 extends over 12 amino acids. Per the germline V gene, CDR1 is ENHRY and CDR2 is SYGVKD.

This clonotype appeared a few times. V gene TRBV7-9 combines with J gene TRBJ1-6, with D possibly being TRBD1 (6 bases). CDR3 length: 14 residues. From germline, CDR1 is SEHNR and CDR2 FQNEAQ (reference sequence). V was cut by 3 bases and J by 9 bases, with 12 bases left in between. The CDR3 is CASSLDSVGSPLHF. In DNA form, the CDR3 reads TGTGCCAGCAGCTTGGACAGCGTCGGTTCACCCCTCCACTTT.

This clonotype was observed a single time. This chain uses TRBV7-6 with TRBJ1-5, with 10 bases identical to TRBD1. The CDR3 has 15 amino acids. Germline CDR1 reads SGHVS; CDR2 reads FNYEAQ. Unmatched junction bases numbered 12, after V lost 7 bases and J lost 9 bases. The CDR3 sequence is CASTEGQGFDRPQHF. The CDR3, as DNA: TGTGCCAGCACCGAGGGACAGGGGTTTGATCGGCCCCAGCATTTT.

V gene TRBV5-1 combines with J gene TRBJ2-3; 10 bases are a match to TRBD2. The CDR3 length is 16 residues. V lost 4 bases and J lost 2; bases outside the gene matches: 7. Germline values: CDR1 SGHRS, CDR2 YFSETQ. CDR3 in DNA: TGCGCCAGCAGCGAAGGACTAGCGGATATCACAGATACGCAGTATTTT. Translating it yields CASSEGLADITDTQYF. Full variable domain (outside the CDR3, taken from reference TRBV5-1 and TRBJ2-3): KAGVTQTPRYLIKTRGQQVTLSCSPISGHRSVSWYQQTPGQGLQFLFEYFSETQRNKGNFPGRFSGRQFSNSRSEMNVSTLELGDSALYLCASSEGLADITDTQYFGPGTRLTVL.

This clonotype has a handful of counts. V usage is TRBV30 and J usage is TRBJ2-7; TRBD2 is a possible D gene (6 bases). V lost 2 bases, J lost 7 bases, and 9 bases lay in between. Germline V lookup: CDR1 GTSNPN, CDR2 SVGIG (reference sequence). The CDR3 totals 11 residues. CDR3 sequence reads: CAWSTGREQYF. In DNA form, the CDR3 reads TGTGCCTGGAGTACGGGGAGGGAGCAGTACTTC.

This CDR3 is CASSPRGTDPLYQETQYF. The CDR3 nucleotides read TGTGCCAGCAGTCCCCGGGGGACAGATCCACTTTACCAAGAGACCCAGTACTTC. The genes are TRBV6-2 or TRBV6-3 and TRBJ2-5, with a tentative D call TRBD1 (7 bases). CDR1 MNHEY and CDR2 SVGEGT come from the germline V gene. The V end was cut by 5 bases, the J end by 0 bases, with 22 bases between. CDR3 size: 18 residues.

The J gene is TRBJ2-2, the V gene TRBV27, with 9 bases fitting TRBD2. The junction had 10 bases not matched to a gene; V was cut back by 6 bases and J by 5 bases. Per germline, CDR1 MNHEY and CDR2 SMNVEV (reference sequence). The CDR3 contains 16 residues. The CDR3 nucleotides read TGTGCCAGCAGCCCTTCCGGCGGGAGGGCGACCGGGGAGCTGTTTTTT. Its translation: CASSPSGGRATGELFF.

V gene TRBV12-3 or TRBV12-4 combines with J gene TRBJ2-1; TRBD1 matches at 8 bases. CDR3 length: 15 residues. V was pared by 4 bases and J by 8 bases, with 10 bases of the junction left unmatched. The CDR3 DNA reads TGTGCCAGCAGTTCCAGGGGGCCCGCTTACGATGAGCAGTTCTTC. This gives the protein CASSSRGPAYDEQFF.

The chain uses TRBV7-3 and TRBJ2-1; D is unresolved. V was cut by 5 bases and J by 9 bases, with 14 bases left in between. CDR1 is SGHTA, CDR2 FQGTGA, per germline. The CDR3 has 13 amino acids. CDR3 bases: TGTGCCAGCAGCCCATTGACGGGTGCTGAGCAGTTCTTC. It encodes CASSPLTGAEQFF.

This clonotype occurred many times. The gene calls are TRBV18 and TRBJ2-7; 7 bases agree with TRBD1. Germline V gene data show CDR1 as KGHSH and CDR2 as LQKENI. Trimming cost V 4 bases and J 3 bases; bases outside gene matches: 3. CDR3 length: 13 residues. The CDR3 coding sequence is TGTGCCAGCTCACGGGACAGCAACTACGAGCAGTACTTC. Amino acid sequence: CASSRDSNYEQYF.

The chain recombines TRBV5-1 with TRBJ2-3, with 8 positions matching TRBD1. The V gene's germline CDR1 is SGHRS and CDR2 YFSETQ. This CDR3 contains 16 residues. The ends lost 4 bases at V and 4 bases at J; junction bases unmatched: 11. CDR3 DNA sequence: TGCGCCAGCAGCCGAATGGGGACAGGAGTCGCAGATACGCAGTATTTT. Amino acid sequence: CASSRMGTGVADTQYF.

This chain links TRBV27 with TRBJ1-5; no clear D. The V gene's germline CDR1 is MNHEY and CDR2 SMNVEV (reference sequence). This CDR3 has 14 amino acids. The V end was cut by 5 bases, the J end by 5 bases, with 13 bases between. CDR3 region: CASSLGSSHQPQHF. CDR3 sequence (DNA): TGTGCCAGCAGTCTGGGGTCATCCCATCAGCCCCAGCATTTT.

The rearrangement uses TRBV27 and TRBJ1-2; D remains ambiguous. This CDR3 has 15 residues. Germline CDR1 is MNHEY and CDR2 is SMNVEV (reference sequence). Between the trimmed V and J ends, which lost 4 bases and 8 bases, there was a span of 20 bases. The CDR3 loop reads CASSSRLSPGLGYTF. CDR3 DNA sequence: TGTGCCAGCAGTTCCCGACTGAGCCCTGGTCTGGGCTACACCTTC.

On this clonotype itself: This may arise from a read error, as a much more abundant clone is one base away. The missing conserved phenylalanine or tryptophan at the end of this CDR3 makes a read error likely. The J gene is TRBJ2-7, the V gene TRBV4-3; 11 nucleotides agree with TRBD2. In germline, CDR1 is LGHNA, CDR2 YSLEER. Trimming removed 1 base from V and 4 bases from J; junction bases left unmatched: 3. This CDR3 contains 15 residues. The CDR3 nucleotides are TGCGCCAGCAGCCAAGTAGCGGGAGGGTATTACGAGCAGTACATC. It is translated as CASSQVAGGYYEQYI.

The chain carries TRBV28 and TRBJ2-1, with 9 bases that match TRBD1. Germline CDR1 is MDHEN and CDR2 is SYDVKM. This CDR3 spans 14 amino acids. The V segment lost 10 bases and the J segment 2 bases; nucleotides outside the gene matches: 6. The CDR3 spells CATSNRGPYNEQFF. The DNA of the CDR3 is TGTGCCACCTCAAACAGGGGGCCCTACAATGAGCAGTTCTTC.

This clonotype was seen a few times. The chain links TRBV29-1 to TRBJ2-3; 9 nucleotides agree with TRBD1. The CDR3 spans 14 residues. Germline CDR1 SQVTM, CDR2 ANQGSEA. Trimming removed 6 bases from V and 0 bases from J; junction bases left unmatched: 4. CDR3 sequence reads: CSVGTGSSTDTQYF. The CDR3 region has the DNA TGCAGCGTGGGGACAGGGTCGAGCACAGATACGCAGTATTTT.

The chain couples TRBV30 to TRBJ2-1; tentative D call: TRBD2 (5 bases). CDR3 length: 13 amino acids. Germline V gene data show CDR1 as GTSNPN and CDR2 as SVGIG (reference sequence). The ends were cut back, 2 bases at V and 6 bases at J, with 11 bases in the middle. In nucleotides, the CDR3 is TGTGCCTGGAGTACTAGTCTGGGCAATGAGCAGTTCTTC. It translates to CAWSTSLGNEQFF.

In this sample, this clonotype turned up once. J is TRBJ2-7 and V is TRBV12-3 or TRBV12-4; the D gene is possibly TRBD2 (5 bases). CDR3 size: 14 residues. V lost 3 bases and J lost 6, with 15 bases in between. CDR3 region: CASSLMDRGFEQYF. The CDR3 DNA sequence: TGTGCCAGCAGTTTGATGGACCGGGGTTTCGAGCAGTACTTC.

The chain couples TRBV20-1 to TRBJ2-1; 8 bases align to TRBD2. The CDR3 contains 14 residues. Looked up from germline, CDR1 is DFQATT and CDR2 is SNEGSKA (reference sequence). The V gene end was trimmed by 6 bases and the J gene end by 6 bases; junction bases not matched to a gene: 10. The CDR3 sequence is CSALYSGRANEQFF. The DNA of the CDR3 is TGCAGTGCGTTATATTCCGGGAGGGCCAATGAGCAGTTCTTC.

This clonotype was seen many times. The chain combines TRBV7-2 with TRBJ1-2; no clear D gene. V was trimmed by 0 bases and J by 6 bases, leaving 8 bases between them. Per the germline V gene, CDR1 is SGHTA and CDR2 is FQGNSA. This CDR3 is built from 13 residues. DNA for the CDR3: TGTGCCAGCAGCTTAGCCGGGAATGATGGCTACACCTTC. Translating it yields CASSLAGNDGYTF.

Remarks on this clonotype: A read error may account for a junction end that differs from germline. The CDR3 is CANSLYRAGELFF. CDR3 DNA: TGTGCCAACAGCTTATACAGGGCCGGGGAGCTGTTTTTT. This rearrangement joins TRBV7-2 to TRBJ2-2; D may be TRBD1 (6 bases). The CDR3 has 13 residues. Germline assignment: CDR1 SGHTA and CDR2 FQGNSA.